This TCR beta chain was profiled in a study of regulatory T cells in long-lasting Graves disease. At the level of the study: Patients newly diagnosed with Graves' had been on antithyroid drugs for under 3 months. General study points: Less diverse TCR repertoires were seen in persistent Graves' patients than in newly diagnosed ones.

The TCR beta library used iRepertoire HTBI primers with Arm-PCR amplification of CDR3. Via MiXCR, TCRdb re-called the multiplex PCR reads, giving one row per CDR3 protein. The repertoire holds roughly 410,000 distinct CDR3 sequences, with approximately 15% as singletons. This CDR3 is built from 15 residues. Germline V lookup: CDR1 KGHDR, CDR2 SFDVKD. Trimming took 4 bases from V and 1 from J, leaving 9 bases between them. This clonotype has ten or more counts. The antigen is unknown. The time point denotes: newly diagnosed GD, antithyroid drugs for less than 3 months. PBMCs provided the RNA from which the TCR library was made. These data also formed part of another study, on T cells in Graves' hyperthyroidism and ophthalmopathy. That source reports: Diagnostic assessment was based on clinical symptoms, serum thyroxine and TRAb, thyroid ultrasound and orbital computed tomography. TCR CDR3 regions were first amplified by RT-PCR with HTBI primers.

This TCR came from a woman aged 35 to 49 with Graves disease. Material: peripheral blood mononuclear cells (PBMCs), obtained at new diagnosis, from a patient treated with antithyroid drugs. This sequence joins TRBV24-1 and TRBJ2-2; D gene ambiguous. CDR3 DNA: TGTGCCACCAGTGACTACGACTGGAACACCGGGGAGCTGTTTTTT. Amino acids: CATSDYDWNTGELFF.